This TCR beta chain was sequenced during a study of neurological immune-mediated disorders. The CDR3 runs 12 residues. CDR1 and CDR2 (germline): DFQATT, SNEGSKA (reference sequence). V gave up 8 bases and J gave up 0 bases, with 11 bases separating them. This clonotype occurred many times. Time point here: longitudinal time-point 3. TCRdb analysed the 5' RACE reads with MiXCR anew, one entry per CDR3 protein. Of approximately 89,000 distinct CDR3 sequences listed, under 4.5% were seen once; the top ten hold 5.7%. The chain employs TRBV20-1 and TRBJ2-7; D may match TRBD1 or TRBD2 (5 bases each). The sequenced material came from PBMCs. This TCR derives from a woman between 55 and 75 years old with multiple sclerosis. Here the CDR3 reads CSSRGGSYEQYF. CDR3 coding DNA: TGCAGTTCTCGTGGGGGCTCCTACGAGCAGTACTTC.